This T cell receptor (beta chain) was profiled in a study of shared clonotypes between healthy human individuals. The trim removed 4 bases at V and 1 base at J, leaving 5 bases unmatched. From germline, CDR1 is SGHRS and CDR2 YFSETQ. The CDR3 is 15 residues long. The study, taken as a whole, reports: Although depth was large, rarefaction showed that sequencing of the sorted subsets was incomplete.

As for this clone: The antigen remains undetermined. The same CDR3 arises from other DNA sequences in this sample as well.

Donors had no recently reported acute infections or vaccinations and were HIV-negative. Genomic DNA belonging to each subset was distributed in equal measure over several immunoSEQ plates. Here immunoSEQ multiplex PCR was the method, and the copy in TCRdb shows in-frame clones only, minus some. Of approximately 2.3 million clones in the sample, more than 85% were seen once. This TCR was recovered from a man younger than 30 in good health. Some clones in this sample may be carry-over from other donors' samples. The chain recombines TRBV5-1 with TRBJ2-5, with 9 bases fitting TRBD2. Material for sequencing was naive CD4+ T cells from PBMCs. Indicated subset: CD45RA+ positively selected. As DNA, the CDR3 is TGCGCCAGCAGCCTCGAGACTAGCGGCCAAGAGACCCAGTACTTC. The encoded protein is CASSLETSGQETQYF.